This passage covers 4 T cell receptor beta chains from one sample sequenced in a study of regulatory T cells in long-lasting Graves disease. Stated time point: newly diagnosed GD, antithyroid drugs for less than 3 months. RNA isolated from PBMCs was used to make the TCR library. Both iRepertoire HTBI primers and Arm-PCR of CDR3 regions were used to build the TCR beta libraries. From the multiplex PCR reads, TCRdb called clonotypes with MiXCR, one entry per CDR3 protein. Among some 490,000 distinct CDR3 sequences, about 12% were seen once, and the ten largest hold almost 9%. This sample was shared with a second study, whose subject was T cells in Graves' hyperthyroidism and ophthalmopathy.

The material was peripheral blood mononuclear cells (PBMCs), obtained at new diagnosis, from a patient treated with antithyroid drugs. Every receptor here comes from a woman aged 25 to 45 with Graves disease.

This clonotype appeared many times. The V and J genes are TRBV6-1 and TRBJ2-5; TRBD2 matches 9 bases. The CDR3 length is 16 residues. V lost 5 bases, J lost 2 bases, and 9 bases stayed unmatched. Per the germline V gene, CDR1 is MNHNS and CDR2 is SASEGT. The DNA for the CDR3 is TGTGCCAGCAGTCCTGTAGCGGGAGTGGGACAAGAGACCCAGTACTTC. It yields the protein CASSPVAGVGQETQYF.

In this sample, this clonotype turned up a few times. The CDR3 sequence: CASSPAGLAGGPSTFGEQFF. CDR3 coding DNA: TGTGCCAGCAGCCCAGCGGGACTAGCGGGAGGGCCCTCTACTTTCGGTGAGCAGTTCTTC. This chain uses TRBV9 with TRBJ2-1; TRBD2 aligns across 16 bases. Germline V gene lookup returns CDR1 SGDLS and CDR2 YYNGEE. The CDR3 is 20 amino acids. V trimming: 4 bases; J trimming: 9 bases; junction bases outside the gene matches: 19.

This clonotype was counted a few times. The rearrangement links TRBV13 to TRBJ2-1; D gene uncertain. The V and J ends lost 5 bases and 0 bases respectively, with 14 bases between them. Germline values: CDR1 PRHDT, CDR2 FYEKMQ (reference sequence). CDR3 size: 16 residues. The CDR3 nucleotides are TGTGCCAGCAGCCTCGGAGAGCTAGGCTCCTACAATGAGCAGTTCTTC. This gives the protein CASSLGELGSYNEQFF. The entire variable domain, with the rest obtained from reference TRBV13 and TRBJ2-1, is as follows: AAGVIQSPRHLIKEKRETATLKCYPIPRHDTVYWYQQGPGQDPQFLISFYEKMQSDKGSIPDRFSAQQFSDYHSELNMSSLELGDSALYFCASSLGELGSYNEQFFGPGTRLTVL.

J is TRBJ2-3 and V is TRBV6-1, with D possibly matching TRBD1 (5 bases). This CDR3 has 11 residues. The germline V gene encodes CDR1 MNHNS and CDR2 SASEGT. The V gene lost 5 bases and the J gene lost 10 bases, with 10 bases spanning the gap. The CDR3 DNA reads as TGTGCCAGCAGTAAGGGGTGGGCGCAGTATTTT. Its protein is CASSKGWAQYF.